The rows below give T cell receptor beta chains drawn from one sample of a study of OX40 agonist ivuxolimab in advanced cancers. Here immunoSEQ multiplex PCR was the method, and the copy in TCRdb shows in-frame clones only, minus some. The sample yields approximately 94,000 clones, roughly nine tenths seen once. Sequencing used CD4+ or CD8+ T cells sorted from blood, obtained in a trial of the OX40 agonist ivuxolimab. The receptors come from an adult with an advanced solid tumor such as melanoma, head and neck, liver or kidney cancer. Both conserved end residues are part of each CDR3. A D gene is named only where the DNA matches it firmly. Size tells how often a clone was seen (once, few, many) or the class of an expanded clone, and some rows leave it out.

abundance | j_gene | v_gene | d_gene | CDR3aa | CDR3nt
- | TRBJ1-1 | TRBV2 | - | CASSAGRAVNTEAFF | TGTGCCAGCAGCGCCGGAAGGGCAGTGAACACTGAAGCTTTCTTT
- | TRBJ2-3 | TRBV14 | - | CASSQEYSVVDTQYF | TGTGCCAGCAGCCAAGAATATAGCGTCGTAGATACGCAGTATTTT
- | TRBJ2-1 | TRBV21-1 | - | CASSPLALYEQFF | TGTGCCAGCAGCCCGCTAGCGTTGTATGAGCAGTTCTTC
- | TRBJ2-7 | TRBV5-1 | TRBD2 | CASSSDGGYEQYF | TGCGCCAGCAGCTCGGACGGGGGGTACGAGCAGTACTTC
- | TRBJ2-5 | TRBV7-9 | - | CASSSTGARETQYF | TGTGCCAGCAGCTCTACGGGGGCCAGGGAGACCCAGTACTTC
- | TRBJ2-1 | TRBV11-2 | - | CASSLDGNYYNEQFF | TGTGCCAGCAGCTTAGACGGGAACTACTACAATGAGCAGTTCTTC
- | TRBJ1-6 | TRBV28 | - | CASSLRYLNSPLHF | TGTGCCAGCAGTCTTCGTTATCTTAATTCACCCCTCCACTTT
once | TRBJ2-4 | TRBV7-9 | TRBD2 | CASSLPGGNGKNIQYF | TGTGCCAGCAGCTTACCGGGAGGGAATGGCAAAAACATTCAGTACTTC
- | TRBJ1-5 | TRBV28 | - | CASSARVGGNQPQHF | TGTGCCAGCAGCGCCAGGGTTGGGGGCAATCAGCCCCAGCATTTT
- | TRBJ1-2 | TRBV11-2 | TRBD1 | CASSFGQGANYGYTF | TGTGCCAGCAGCTTCGGACAGGGGGCGAACTATGGCTACACCTTC
- | TRBJ1-2 | TRBV6-5 | - | CASSGHPRRAGYTF | TGTGCCAGCAGCGGACATCCCCGAAGGGCTGGCTACACCTTC
- | TRBJ1-1 | TRBV6-6 | - | CASRPAMNTEAFF | TGTGCCAGCAGGCCGGCAATGAACACTGAAGCTTTCTTT
- | TRBJ2-3 | TRBV10-1 | - | CASSESGSPTHTDTQYF | TGCGCCAGCAGTGAGTCGGGTAGCCCGACACACACAGATACGCAGTATTTT
- | TRBJ1-2 | TRBV9 | - | CASSGQANYGYTF | TGTGCCAGCAGCGGACAGGCTAACTATGGCTACACCTTC
- | TRBJ1-5 | TRBV19 | - | CASSIDSRRITNQPQHF | TGTGCCAGTAGTATAGATTCAAGAAGGATCACAAATCAGCCCCAGCATTTT
- | TRBJ2-7 | TRBV29-1 | - | CSVEDSGDEYF | TGCAGCGTTGAAGATTCGGGGGATGAGTACTTC
- | TRBJ2-1 | TRBV9 | TRBD2 | CASSDPTSGSVHEQFF | TGTGCCAGCAGCGACCCGACTAGCGGGAGTGTACATGAGCAGTTCTTC
- | TRBJ1-5 | TRBV9 | TRBD1 | CATRQQGARGNQPQHF | TGTGCCACGAGGCAACAGGGGGCGCGGGGCAATCAGCCCCAGCATTTT
once | TRBJ1-1 | TRBV2 | - | CASTPLRGDTEAFF | TGTGCCAGCACCCCGTTACGAGGCGACACTGAAGCTTTCTTT
- | TRBJ1-1 | TRBV15 | - | CATSRVQAPNTEAFF | TGTGCCACCAGCAGAGTGCAGGCCCCGAACACTGAAGCTTTCTTT
- | TRBJ2-7 | TRBV7-9 | - | CASSLNPPTNYEQYF | TGTGCCAGCAGCTTAAATCCTCCTACGAACTACGAGCAGTACTTC
- | TRBJ2-1 | TRBV4-3 | TRBD2 | CASSPGLAGGLEQFF | TGCGCCAGCAGCCCGGGACTAGCGGGGGGGCTAGAGCAGTTCTTC
- | TRBJ1-2 | TRBV27 | - | CASSFRDTSEGYTF | TGTGCCAGCAGTTTCCGGGACACTTCGGAGGGCTACACCTTC
- | TRBJ1-1 | TRBV6-5 | - | CAVRVSVTEAFF | TGTGCCGTCAGGGTTTCGGTCACTGAAGCTTTCTTT
- | TRBJ2-7 | TRBV7-8 | TRBD2 | CASSTRLSGSSYEQYF | TGTGCCAGCAGCACCCGCCTTAGCGGGAGCTCCTACGAGCAGTACTTC
once | TRBJ2-5 | TRBV7-6 | - | CASCSKGGETQYF | TGTGCCAGCTGTTCCAAAGGGGGGGAGACCCAGTACTTC
- | TRBJ1-5 | TRBV19 | - | CASSIGGGQPQHF | TGTGCCAGTAGTATAGGGGGGGGGCAGCCCCAGCATTTT
- | TRBJ1-1 | TRBV4-1 | - | CASSQGAGTEAFF | TGCGCCAGCAGCCAAGGGGCTGGGACTGAAGCTTTCTTT
- | TRBJ2-4 | TRBV5-1 | TRBD1 | CASSSGMTGGENIQYF | TGCGCCAGCAGCTCCGGCATGACAGGGGGCGAAAACATTCAGTACTTC
- | TRBJ2-2 | TRBV28 | TRBD2 | CASSRLAGGNTGELFF | TGTGCCAGCAGTCGACTAGCGGGGGGGAACACCGGGGAGCTGTTTTTT
once | TRBJ2-3 | TRBV19 | - | CASSQRHVVYRGRPTDTQYF | TGTGCCAGTAGTCAACGACATGTCGTCTATCGGGGGAGACCCACAGATACGCAGTATTTT
- | TRBJ1-1 | TRBV2 | - | CASSASGGGTEAFF | TGTGCCAGCAGTGCATCAGGAGGGGGCACTGAAGCTTTCTTT
once | TRBJ2-7 | TRBV29-1 | - | CSVGVYATYEQYF | TGCAGCGTTGGAGTCTACGCCACCTACGAGCAGTACTTC
- | TRBJ2-1 | TRBV6-5 | TRBD1 | CASSRDRGSYNEQFF | TGTGCCAGCAGTAGAGACAGGGGCTCCTACAATGAGCAGTTCTTC
once | TRBJ1-2 | TRBV27 | - | CASSLSWGEGYTF | TGTGCCAGCAGTTTATCCTGGGGAGAAGGCTACACCTTC
- | TRBJ1-2 | TRBV5-4 | - | CASSFSGFVYGYTF | TGTGCCAGCAGCTTTTCAGGTTTTGTCTATGGCTACACCTTC
- | TRBJ1-3 | TRBV5-1 | - | CASSSDSSGNTIYF | TGCGCCAGCAGCTCTGACAGCTCTGGAAACACCATATATTTT
- | TRBJ2-7 | TRBV7-9 | - | CASSGTYEQYF | TGTGCCAGCAGCGGAACCTACGAGCAGTACTTC
- | TRBJ2-1 | TRBV5-8 | TRBD2 | CASSPGLAWSNEQFF | TGTGCCAGCAGCCCGGGACTAGCCTGGTCGAATGAGCAGTTCTTC
- | TRBJ2-7 | TRBV6-5 | - | CASAPGSSYEQYF | TGTGCCAGCGCGCCAGGGAGCTCCTACGAGCAGTACTTC
- | TRBJ2-1 | TRBV14 | TRBD2 | CASSGIGTSFYEQFF | TGTGCCAGCAGCGGTATCGGGACTAGCTTCTATGAGCAGTTCTTC
- | TRBJ2-7 | TRBV27 | - | CASSQIPTQYEQYF | TGTGCCAGCAGCCAGATCCCGACGCAATACGAGCAGTACTTC
- | TRBJ1-2 | TRBV4-1 | TRBD1 | CASSQEWTGNYGYTF | TGCGCCAGCAGCCAAGAATGGACAGGCAACTATGGCTACACCTTC
once | TRBJ2-1 | TRBV5-6 | TRBD2 | CASSFWTSGRGEQFF | TGTGCCAGCAGCTTTTGGACTAGCGGGAGGGGTGAGCAGTTCTTC
- | TRBJ2-7 | TRBV10-2 | TRBD2 | CATLSGGPTYEQYF | TGCGCCACCCTTAGCGGGGGTCCTACCTACGAGCAGTACTTC
- | TRBJ1-1 | TRBV5-1 | TRBD1 | CASRRAGGVNTEAFF | TGCGCCAGCAGGAGAGCAGGGGGCGTGAACACTGAAGCTTTCTTT
- | TRBJ2-1 | TRBV5-1 | - | CASSLVSGREQFF | TGCGCCAGCAGCTTGGTATCAGGGAGAGAGCAGTTCTTC
once | TRBJ2-3 | TRBV7-7 | - | CASSQDGGDTQYF | TGTGCCAGCAGCCAGGACGGGGGCGATACGCAGTATTTT
- | TRBJ2-1 | TRBV7-2 | TRBD1 | CASSAVGWWQGASNEQFF | TGTGCCAGCAGCGCCGTAGGGTGGTGGCAGGGGGCATCCAATGAGCAGTTCTTC
- | TRBJ1-5 | TRBV12-5 | TRBD1 | CASGSPGQGVNQPQHF | TGTGCTAGTGGTTCGCCGGGACAGGGAGTCAATCAGCCCCAGCATTTT
once | TRBJ2-7 | TRBV19 | - | CASSIGRGSSYEQYF | TGTGCCAGTAGTATCGGCAGGGGAAGCTCCTACGAGCAGTACTTC
once | TRBJ2-3 | TRBV29-1 | TRBD2 | CSVEGGSGGATDTQYF | TGCAGCGTTGAAGGGGGTAGCGGGGGGGCCACAGATACGCAGTATTTT
- | TRBJ2-3 | TRBV27 | - | CASSLWVGDTQYF | TGTGCCAGCAGTTTATGGGTGGGGGATACGCAGTATTTT